The text below deals with one TCR beta chain. At least ten counts were recorded for this clonotype. The antigen it binds to is not known. No base quality information exists; no much larger clone differs at one position. The record originates from a study of low-dose radiotherapy and immunotherapy resistance in tumors (dated by TCRdb to between 2021 and 2024). Some background on the complete study: In Cohort 1, 0.5 Gy per fraction was delivered every 2 weeks, and a total PTV dose of 6.5 Gy was prescribed. For Cohort 2, the dose was 1 Gy per fraction given every two weeks, adding up to 13 Gy in total across 26 weeks. Patients were given nivolumab as a 240 mg flat dose every two weeks and ipilimumab at 1 mg/kg every six weeks, with both drugs delivered intravenously. Cyclophosphamide 200 mg/m2 was given intravenously every two weeks, one day before each radiation and immunotherapy administration. Aspirin 300 mg was taken orally once daily by patients for four cycles, starting on cycle 1 day 1. The trial did not randomize participants into treatment groups. Eight patients were included in the translational analysis, namely three from the first dose cohort plus the first five from the second dose cohort.

TCRdb shows the sequencer as Illumina HiSeq 2500. To make first-strand cDNA, Superscript III was used along with a set of TRAV- and TRBV-specific primers so that both the TCRalpha and TCRbeta chains were covered. TCRs were amplified with Phusion for 15 to 20 PCR cycles, with a constant-region primer paired with the adapter attached to the V primers. Isolated mRNA was amplified with the MessageAmp II aRNA Amplification Kit, using a roughly 15-hour in vitro transcription at 37°C. mRNA for TCR sequencing was isolated with the Dynabeads mRNA DIRECT Purification Kit. Indexed Illumina adapters were added in a second Phusion PCR of 20 to 25 cycles, and the PCR products were purified with AMPure XP beads. Processing in the source paper ran as follows. Using custom Perl scripts, TCR sequences encoding the same protein were pooled, out-of-frame sequences were removed, and the abundance of each clonotype was computed. Any TCR sequence backed by just one read was left out of the analysis. Shannon entropy, Gini index, clonality, richness, and the frequency of TCRs shared between repertoires were included as repertoire metrics. Through fastp at Q25 and MiXCR, TCRdb rebuilt clones from the public reads, retaining in-frame beta chains. One record per CDR3 amino acid sequence lists the most common genes and DNA. These V and J calls originate from TCRdb's pipeline instead of the authors' own analysis. Here the sample has 95,000 to 100,000 distinct CDR3 sequences; 20% occur a single time. The ten largest account for roughly 4% of the sample.

The CDR3 covers 15 residues, taking in both the cysteine and the phenylalanine. Just CDR3 DNA is preserved here, 45 bases in frame from base 1. V is reduced by 5 bases and J by 8 bases, leaving a spacing of 16 bases between them. Reading the label with the study, this specimen's time point is: after trial treatment. The treatment or condition label on this specimen signifies: LDRT plus nivolumab, ipilimumab, low-dose cyclophosphamide and aspirin (RACIN trial). The donors came from RACIN, which was a single-arm phase I dose-escalation trial that paired nivolumab and ipilimumab with aspirin, low-dose cyclophosphamide and low-dose radiotherapy. Patients with advanced, TIL-negative solid tumors were considered eligible.

The sequence joins TRBV12-3 or TRBV12-4 to TRBJ1-6; 5 matching bases give a weak D call of TRBD1. Sample: PBMCs, taken after low-dose radiotherapy plus immunotherapy. This receptor was identified in a male donor with prostate cancer. Read as DNA, the sequence is TGTGCCAGCAGTACCGAGAGATTAGGGGATTCACCCCTCCACTTT. Translated, it reads CASSTERLGDSPLHF.